This T cell receptor beta chain was identified during a study of cytomegalovirus exposure and HLA in healthy donors. This CDR3 has 15 residues. With V trimmed by 4 bases and J by 4 bases, 7 bases remained unmatched. The germline CDR1 and CDR2 sequences are MNHNS and SASEGT. A word on this clone: Its antigen is not known.

Overall study findings and caveats: Most of the TCR beta V segments (in an earlier analysis) were productive either about 87% or about 30% of the time. Analysis was carried out at a later point, and it linked a missense DCLRE1C variant to TCR beta V- and J-gene trimming.

Healthy donors of bone marrow made up the group. PCR employed 60 Vbeta and 13 Jbeta primers. Assay used: immunoSEQ multiplex PCR; TCRdb lists only in-frame clones, some missing. Among 150,000 to 200,000 clones listed, around 79% were seen once. Source material: PBMCs. This sequence originates from a woman between 40 and 50 years old in good health and CMV-seronegative. The V gene is TRBV6-1, the J gene TRBJ2-5, with 9 bases lining up with TRBD2. This CDR3 is CASSGGGRALETQYF. The CDR3 DNA reads TGTGCCAGCAGTGGGGGCGGGAGGGCCTTAGAGACCCAGTACTTC.